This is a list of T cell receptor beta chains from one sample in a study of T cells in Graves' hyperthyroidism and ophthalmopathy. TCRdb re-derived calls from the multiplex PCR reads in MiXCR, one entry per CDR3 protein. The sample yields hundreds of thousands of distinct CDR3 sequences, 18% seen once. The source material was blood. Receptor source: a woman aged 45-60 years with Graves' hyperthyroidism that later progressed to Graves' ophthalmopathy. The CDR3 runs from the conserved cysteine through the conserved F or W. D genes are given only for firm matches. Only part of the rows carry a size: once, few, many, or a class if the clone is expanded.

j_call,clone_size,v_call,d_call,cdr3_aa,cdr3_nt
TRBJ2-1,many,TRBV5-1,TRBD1,CASSPPGTGGGNEQFF,TGCGCCAGCAGCCCTCCCGGGACAGGGGGTGGAAATGAGCAGTTCTTC
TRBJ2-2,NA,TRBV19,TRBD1,CASSIDTDRVETGELFF,TGTGCCAGTAGTATAGACACGGACAGGGTAGAGACCGGGGAGCTGTTTTTT
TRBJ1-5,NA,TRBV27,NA,CASSITSGYQPQHF,TGTGCCAGCAGCATTACATCGGGATATCAGCCCCAGCATTTT
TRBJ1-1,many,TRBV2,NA,CASRTRQANTEVFF,TGTGCCAGCAGGACGAGACAGGCCAACACTGAAGTTTTCTTT
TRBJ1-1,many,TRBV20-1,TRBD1,CSARDSRTGNTEAFF,TGCAGTGCTAGAGATTCCCGGACAGGGAACACTGAAGCTTTCTTT
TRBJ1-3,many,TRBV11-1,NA,CASSFFGRGAFSGNTIYF,TGTGCCAGCAGCTTCTTCGGTCGGGGGGCCTTCTCTGGAAACACCATATATTTT
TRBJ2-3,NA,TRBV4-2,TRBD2,CASSPLPTSGGADTQYF,TGTGCCAGCAGCCCCCTACCGACTAGCGGGGGGGCAGATACGCAGTATTTT
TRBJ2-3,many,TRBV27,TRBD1,CASSSEIPGQGVPDTQYF,TGTGCCAGCAGTTCCGAGATTCCGGGACAGGGAGTGCCAGATACGCAGTATTTT
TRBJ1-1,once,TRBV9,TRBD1,CASSTRDRDIMNTEAFF,TGTGCCAGCAGCACACGGGACAGGGATATAATGAACACTGAAGCTTTCTTT
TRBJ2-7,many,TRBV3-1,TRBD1,CASREPGQGLKQYF,TGTGCCAGCAGAGAACCGGGACAGGGGTTGAAGCAGTACTTC
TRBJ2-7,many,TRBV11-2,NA,CASSLARDTGFHEQYF,TGTGCCAGCAGCTTAGCGAGAGACACAGGGTTTCACGAGCAGTACTTC
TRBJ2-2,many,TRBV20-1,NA,CSASYRGARGTGELFF,TGCAGTGCTAGTTATAGGGGCGCGCGTGGGACCGGGGAGCTGTTTTTT
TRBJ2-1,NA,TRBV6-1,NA,CASSREGQFNEQFF,TGTGCCAGCAGCCGGGAAGGACAGTTCAATGAGCAGTTCTTC
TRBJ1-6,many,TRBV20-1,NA,CSAPRRGSNSPLHF,TGCAGTGCTCCACGGCGGGGATCAAATTCACCCCTCCACTTT
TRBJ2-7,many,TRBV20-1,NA,CSASPTYEQYF,TGCAGTGCCTCCCCGACCTACGAGCAGTACTTC
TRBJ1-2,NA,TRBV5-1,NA,CASSLGLAEEGYGYTF,TGCGCCAGCAGTCTCGGGTTGGCAGAGGAAGGCTATGGCTACACCTTC
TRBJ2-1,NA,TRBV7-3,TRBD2,CASSLTVGGDSRQFF,TGTGCCAGCAGCTTAACTGTGGGAGGGGACTCAAGGCAGTTCTTC
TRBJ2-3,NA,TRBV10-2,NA,CASSESGTDTQYF,TGCGCCAGCAGTGAGTCAGGGACAGATACGCAGTATTTT
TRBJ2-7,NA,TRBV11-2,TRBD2,CASSAGVSPVEQYF,TGTGCCAGCAGCGCGGGGGTCTCACCGGTCGAGCAGTACTTC
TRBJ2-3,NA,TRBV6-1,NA,CASSDRLGTDTQYF,TGTGCCAGCAGTGACCGTCTAGGCACAGATACGCAGTATTTT
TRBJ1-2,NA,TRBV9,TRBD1,CASSVPGGRYGYTF,TGTGCCAGCAGCGTACCAGGGGGCAGGTATGGCTACACCTTC
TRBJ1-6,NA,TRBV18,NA,CASSPSGDYNSPLHF,TGTGCCAGCTCACCAAGTGGGGACTATAATTCACCCCTCCACTTT
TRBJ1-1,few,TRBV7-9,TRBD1,CASSLGGTGGDTEAFF,TGTGCCAGCAGCTTAGGCGGGACAGGGGGTGACACTGAAGCTTTCTTT
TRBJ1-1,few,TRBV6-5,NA,CASSYRDRSGTEAFF,TGTGCCAGCAGTTACCGAGACAGATCGGGCACTGAAGCTTTCTTT
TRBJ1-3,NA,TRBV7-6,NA,CASTGGPGNTIYF,TGTGCCAGCACCGGGGGGCCTGGAAACACCATATATTTT
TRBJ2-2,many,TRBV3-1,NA,CASSQEAGLNTGELFF,TGTGCCAGCAGCCAAGAGGCAGGACTAAACACCGGGGAGCTGTTTTTT
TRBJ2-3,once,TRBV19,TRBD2,CASSPLAGTATDTQYF,TGTGCCAGTAGTCCCCTAGCGGGGACAGCCACAGATACGCAGTATTTT
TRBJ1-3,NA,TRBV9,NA,CASSVGGAGNTIYF,TGTGCCAGCAGCGTAGGGGGTGCTGGAAACACCATATATTTT
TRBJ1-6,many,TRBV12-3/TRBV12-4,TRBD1,CASSLTGGKSPLHF,TGTGCCAGCAGTCTCACAGGGGGCAAATCACCCCTCCACTTT
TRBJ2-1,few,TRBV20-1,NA,CSADSRWSSYNEQFF,TGCAGTGCTGATTCTCGATGGAGCTCCTACAATGAGCAGTTCTTC
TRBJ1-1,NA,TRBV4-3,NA,CASSQEGRYTEAFF,TGCGCCAGCAGCCAAGAGGGACGATACACTGAAGCTTTCTTT
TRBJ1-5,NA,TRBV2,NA,CASSGTLSNQPQHF,TGTGCCAGCAGCGGGACCCTTAGCAATCAGCCCCAGCATTTT
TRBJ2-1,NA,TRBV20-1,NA,CSASPTYYNEQFF,TGCAGTGCTAGTCCCACGTATTACAATGAGCAGTTCTTC
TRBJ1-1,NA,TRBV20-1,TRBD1,CSARKTGRAEAFF,TGCAGTGCTAGAAAGACAGGGAGGGCTGAAGCTTTCTTT
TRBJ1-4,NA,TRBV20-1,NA,CSARGGGEKLFF,TGCAGTGCTAGAGGGGGCGGTGAAAAACTGTTTTTT
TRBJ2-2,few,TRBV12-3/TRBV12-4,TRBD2,CASTLSGGVNTGELFF,TGTGCCAGCACCCTGAGCGGGGGAGTGAACACCGGGGAGCTGTTTTTT
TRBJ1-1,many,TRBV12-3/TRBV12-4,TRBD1,CASSLLGQINTEAFF,TGTGCCAGCAGTTTACTGGGACAGATAAACACTGAAGCTTTCTTT
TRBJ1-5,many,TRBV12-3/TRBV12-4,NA,CASSLAAGLNQPQHF,TGTGCCAGCAGTTTAGCAGCAGGGTTGAATCAGCCCCAGCATTTT
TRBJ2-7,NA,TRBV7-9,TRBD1,CASSWTGVYEQYF,TGTGCCAGCAGCTGGACAGGGGTCTACGAGCAGTACTTC
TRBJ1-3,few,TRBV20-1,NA,CSALDLRKSGNTIYF,TGCAGTGCCCTTGACTTAAGGAAGAGTGGAAACACCATATATTTT
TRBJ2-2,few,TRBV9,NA,CASSVVPTGELFF,TGTGCCAGCAGCGTAGTACCCACCGGGGAGCTGTTTTTT
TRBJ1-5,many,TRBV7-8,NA,CASRGARSNQPQHF,TGTGCCAGCAGAGGGGCCAGGAGCAATCAGCCCCAGCATTTT
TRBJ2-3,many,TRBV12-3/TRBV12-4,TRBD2,CASSLAGGFTDTQYF,TGTGCCAGCAGTTTAGCGGGGGGGTTCACAGATACGCAGTATTTT
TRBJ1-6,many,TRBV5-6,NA,CASSLERASPLHF,TGTGCCAGCAGCTTGGAAAGGGCGTCACCCCTCCACTTT
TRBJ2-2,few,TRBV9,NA,CASSVVVDTGELFF,TGTGCCAGCAGCGTAGTTGTGGACACCGGGGAGCTGTTTTTT